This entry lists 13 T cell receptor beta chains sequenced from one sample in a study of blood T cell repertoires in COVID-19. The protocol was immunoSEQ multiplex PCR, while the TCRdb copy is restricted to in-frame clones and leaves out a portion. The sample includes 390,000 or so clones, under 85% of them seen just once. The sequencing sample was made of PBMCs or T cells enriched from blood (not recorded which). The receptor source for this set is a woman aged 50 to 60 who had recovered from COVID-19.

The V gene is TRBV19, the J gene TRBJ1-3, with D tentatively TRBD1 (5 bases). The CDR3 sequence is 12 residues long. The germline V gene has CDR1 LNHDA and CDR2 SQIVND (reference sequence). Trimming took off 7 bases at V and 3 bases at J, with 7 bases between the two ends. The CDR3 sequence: CASTGGGNTIYF. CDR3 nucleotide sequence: TGTGCCAGTACGGGGGGTGGAAACACCATATATTTT.

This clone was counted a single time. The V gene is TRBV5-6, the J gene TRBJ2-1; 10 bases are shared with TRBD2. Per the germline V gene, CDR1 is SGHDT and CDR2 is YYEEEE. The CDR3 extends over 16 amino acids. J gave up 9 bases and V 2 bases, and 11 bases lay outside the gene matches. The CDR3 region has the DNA TGTGCCAGCAGCTTCCTGAGCGGGAGGGCCTCAGGTGAGCAGTTCTTC. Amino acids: CASSFLSGRASGEQFF.

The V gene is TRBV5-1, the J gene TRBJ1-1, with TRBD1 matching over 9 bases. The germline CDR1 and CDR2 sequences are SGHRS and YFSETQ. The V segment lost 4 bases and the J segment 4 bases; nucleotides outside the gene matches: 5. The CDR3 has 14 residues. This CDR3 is CASSRDRVVTEAFF. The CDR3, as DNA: TGCGCCAGCAGCCGGGACAGGGTCGTCACTGAAGCTTTCTTT.

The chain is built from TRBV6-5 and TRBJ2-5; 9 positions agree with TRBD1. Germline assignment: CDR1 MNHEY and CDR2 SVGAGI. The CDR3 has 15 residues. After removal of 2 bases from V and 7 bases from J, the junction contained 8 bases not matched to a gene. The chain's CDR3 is CASSYPGQGKGTQYF. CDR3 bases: TGTGCCAGCAGTTACCCGGGACAGGGTAAGGGGACCCAGTACTTC.

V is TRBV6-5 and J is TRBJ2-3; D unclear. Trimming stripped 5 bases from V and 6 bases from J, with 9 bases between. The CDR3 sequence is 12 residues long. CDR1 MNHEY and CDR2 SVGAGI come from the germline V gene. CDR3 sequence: CASSPERDTQYF. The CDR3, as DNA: TGTGCCAGCAGTCCAGAGAGGGATACGCAGTATTTT.

The CDR3 loop reads CASSQNIDRQDTEAFF. The DNA of the CDR3 is TGTGCCAGCAGCCAAAACATAGACAGACAGGACACTGAAGCTTTCTTT. The V and J genes are TRBV14 and TRBJ1-1; D possibly corresponds to TRBD1 (6 bases). CDR1 is SGHDN, CDR2 FVKESK, per germline. CDR3 length: 16 residues. Trimming removed 2 bases from V and 3 bases from J, with 16 bases in between.

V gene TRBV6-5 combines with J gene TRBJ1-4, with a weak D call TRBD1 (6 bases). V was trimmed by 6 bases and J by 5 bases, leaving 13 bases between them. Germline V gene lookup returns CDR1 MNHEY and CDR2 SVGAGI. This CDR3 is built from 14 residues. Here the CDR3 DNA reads TGTGCCAGCAGCCCCGGGGGGCTCAATGAAAAACTGTTTTTT. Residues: CASSPGGLNEKLFF.

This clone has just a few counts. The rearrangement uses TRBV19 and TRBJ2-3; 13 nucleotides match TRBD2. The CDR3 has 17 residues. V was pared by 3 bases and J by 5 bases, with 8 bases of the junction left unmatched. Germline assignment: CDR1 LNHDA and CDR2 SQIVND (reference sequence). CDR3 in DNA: TGTGCCAGTAGTATCACGCTACTAGCGGGGGGGCAAGATACGCAGTATTTT. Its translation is CASSITLLAGGQDTQYF.

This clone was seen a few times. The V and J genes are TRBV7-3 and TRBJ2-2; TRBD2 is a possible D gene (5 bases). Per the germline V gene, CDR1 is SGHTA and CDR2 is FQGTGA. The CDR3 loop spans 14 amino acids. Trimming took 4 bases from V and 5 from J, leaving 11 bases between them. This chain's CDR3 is CASSSETGTGELFF. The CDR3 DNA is TGTGCCAGCAGCTCAGAGACGGGGACCGGGGAGCTGTTTTTT.

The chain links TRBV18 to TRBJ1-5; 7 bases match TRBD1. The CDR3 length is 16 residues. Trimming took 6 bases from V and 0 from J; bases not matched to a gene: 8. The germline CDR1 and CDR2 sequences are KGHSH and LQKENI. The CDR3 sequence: CASSATGIYSNQPQHF. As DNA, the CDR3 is TGTGCCAGCTCGGCGACAGGGATCTATAGCAATCAGCCCCAGCATTTT.

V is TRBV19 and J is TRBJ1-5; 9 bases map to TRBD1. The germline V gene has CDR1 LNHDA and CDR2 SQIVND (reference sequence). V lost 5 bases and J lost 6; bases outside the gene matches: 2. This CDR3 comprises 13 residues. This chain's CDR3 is CASSLGQGQPQHF. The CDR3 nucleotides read TGTGCCAGTAGTTTGGGACAGGGTCAGCCCCAGCATTTT.

The CDR3 sequence is CASSIGSRGMGPQHF. The DNA for the CDR3 is TGTGCCAGTAGTATAGGGAGCAGGGGCATGGGGCCCCAGCATTTT. The chain combines TRBV19 with TRBJ1-5, with D perhaps TRBD1 (6 bases). The CDR3 totals 15 residues. Per the germline V gene, CDR1 is LNHDA and CDR2 is SQIVND (reference sequence). V shed 1 base and J shed 9 bases, with 16 bases lying between them.

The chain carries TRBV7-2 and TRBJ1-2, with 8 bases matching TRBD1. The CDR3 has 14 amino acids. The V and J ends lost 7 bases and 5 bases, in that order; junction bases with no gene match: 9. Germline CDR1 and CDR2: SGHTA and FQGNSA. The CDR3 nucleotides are TGTGCCAGCACCCAGTGGGGACAGGAATATGGCTACACCTTC. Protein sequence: CASTQWGQEYGYTF.